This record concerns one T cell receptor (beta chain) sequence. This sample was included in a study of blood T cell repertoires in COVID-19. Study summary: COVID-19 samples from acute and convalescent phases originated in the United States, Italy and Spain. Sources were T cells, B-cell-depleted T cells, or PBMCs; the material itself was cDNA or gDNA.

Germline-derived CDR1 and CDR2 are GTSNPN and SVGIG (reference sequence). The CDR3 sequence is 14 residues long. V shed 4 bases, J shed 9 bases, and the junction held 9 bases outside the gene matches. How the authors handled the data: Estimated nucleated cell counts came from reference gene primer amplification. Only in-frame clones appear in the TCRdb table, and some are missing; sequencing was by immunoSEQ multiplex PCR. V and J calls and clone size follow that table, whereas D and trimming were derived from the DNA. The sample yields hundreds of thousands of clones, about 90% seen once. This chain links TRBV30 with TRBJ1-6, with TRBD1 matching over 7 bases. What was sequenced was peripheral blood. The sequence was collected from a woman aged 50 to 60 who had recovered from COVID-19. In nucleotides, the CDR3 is TGTGCCTGGAACAAGGGACAGACGACTTCACCCCTCCACTTT. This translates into CAWNKGQTTSPLHF. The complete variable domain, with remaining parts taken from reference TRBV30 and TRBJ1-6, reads SQTIHQWPATLVQPVGSPLSLECTVEGTSNPNLYWYRQAAGRGLQLLFYSVGIGQISSEVPQNLSASRPQDRQFILSSKKLLLSDSGFYLCAWNKGQTTSPLHFGNGTRLTVT.